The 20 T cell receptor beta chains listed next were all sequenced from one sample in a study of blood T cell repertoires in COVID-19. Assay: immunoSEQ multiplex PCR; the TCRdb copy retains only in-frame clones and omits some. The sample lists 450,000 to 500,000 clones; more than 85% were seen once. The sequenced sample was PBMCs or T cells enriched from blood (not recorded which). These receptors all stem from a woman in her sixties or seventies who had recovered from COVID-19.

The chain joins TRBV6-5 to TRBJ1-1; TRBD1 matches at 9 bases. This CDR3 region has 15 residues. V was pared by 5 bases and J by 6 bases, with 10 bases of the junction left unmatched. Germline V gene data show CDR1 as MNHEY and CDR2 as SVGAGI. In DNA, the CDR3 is TGTGCCAGCAGTCCCGCCGGGACAGGGAGGGCTGAAGCTTTCTTT. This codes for CASSPAGTGRAEAFF.

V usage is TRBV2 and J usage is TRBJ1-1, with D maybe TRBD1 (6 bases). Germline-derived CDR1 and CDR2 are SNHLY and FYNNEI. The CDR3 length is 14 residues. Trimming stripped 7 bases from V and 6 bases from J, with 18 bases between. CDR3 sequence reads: CASTDQGLKAEAFF. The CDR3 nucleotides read TGTGCCAGCACCGACCAGGGGTTGAAGGCTGAAGCTTTCTTT.

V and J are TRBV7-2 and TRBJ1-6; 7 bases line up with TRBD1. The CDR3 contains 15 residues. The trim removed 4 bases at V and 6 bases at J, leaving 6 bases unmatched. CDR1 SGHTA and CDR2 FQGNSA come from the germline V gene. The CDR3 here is CASSSGGSPNSPLHF. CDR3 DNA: TGTGCCAGCAGCTCAGGGGGATCCCCTAATTCACCCCTCCACTTT.

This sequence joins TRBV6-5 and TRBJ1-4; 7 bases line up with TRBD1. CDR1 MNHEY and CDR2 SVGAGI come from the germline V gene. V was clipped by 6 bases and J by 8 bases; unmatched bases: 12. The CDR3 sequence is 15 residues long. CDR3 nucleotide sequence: TGTGCCAGCAGGGTCCGACAGAGAGGGGGCGAAAAACTGTTTTTT. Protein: CASRVRQRGGEKLFF.

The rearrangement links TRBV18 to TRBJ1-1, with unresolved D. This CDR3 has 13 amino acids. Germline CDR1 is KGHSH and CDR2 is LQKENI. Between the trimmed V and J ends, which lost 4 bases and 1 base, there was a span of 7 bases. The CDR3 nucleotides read TGTGCCAGCTCACGGAGCCCGAACACTGAAGCTTTCTTT. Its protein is CASSRSPNTEAFF.

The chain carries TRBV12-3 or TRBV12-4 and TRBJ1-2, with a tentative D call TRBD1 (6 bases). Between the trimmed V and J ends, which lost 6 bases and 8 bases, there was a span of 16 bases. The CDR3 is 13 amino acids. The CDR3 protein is CASSSNRDGGYTF. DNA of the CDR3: TGTGCCAGCAGCTCCAACAGGGATGGAGGCTACACCTTC.

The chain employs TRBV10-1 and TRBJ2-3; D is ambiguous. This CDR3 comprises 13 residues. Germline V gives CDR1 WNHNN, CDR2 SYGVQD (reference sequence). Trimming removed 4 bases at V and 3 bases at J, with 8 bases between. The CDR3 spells CASSVRLTDTQYF. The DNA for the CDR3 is TGCGCCAGCAGTGTAAGACTGACAGATACGCAGTATTTT.

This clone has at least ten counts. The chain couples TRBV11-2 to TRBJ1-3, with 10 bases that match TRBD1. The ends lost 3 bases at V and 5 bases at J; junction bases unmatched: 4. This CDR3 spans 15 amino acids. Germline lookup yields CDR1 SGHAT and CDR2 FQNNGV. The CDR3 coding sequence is TGTGCCAGCAGCTTGGGACAGGGGAATCGAAACACCATATATTTT. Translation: CASSLGQGNRNTIYF.

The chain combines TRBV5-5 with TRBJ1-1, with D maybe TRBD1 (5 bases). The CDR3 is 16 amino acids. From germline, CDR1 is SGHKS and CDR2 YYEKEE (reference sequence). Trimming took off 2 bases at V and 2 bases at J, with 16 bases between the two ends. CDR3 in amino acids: CASSLNPDSSNTEAFF. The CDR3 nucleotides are TGTGCCAGCAGCTTAAACCCCGACAGCTCTAACACTGAAGCTTTCTTT.

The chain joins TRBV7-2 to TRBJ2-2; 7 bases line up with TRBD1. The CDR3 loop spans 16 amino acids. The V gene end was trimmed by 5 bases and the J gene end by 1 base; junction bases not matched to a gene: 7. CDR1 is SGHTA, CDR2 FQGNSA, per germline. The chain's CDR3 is CASSPQGQVNTGELFF. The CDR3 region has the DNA TGTGCCAGCAGCCCCCAAGGACAGGTGAACACCGGGGAGCTGTTTTTT.

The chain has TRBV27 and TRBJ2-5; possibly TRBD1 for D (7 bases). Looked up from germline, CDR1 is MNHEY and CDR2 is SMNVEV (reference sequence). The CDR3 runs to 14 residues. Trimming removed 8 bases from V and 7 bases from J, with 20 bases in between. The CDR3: CASGGTALLGTQYF. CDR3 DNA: TGTGCCAGCGGGGGGACAGCCTTGCTAGGGACCCAGTACTTC.

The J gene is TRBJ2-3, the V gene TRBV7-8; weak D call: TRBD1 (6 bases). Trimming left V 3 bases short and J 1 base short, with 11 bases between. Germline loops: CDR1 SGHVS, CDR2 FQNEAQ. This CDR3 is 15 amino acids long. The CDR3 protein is CASSFGGPGTDTQYF. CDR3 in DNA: TGTGCCAGCAGCTTTGGGGGCCCCGGCACAGATACGCAGTATTTT.

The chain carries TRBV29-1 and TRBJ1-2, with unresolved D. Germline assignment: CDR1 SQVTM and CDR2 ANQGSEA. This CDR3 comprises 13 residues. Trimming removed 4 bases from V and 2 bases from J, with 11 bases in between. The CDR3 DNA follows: TGCAGCGTTGGATGGGTAGCCAACTATGGCTACACCTTC. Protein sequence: CSVGWVANYGYTF.

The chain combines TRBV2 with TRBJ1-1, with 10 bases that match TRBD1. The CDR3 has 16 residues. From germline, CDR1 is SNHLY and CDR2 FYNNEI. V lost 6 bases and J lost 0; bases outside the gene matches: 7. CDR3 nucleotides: TGTGCCAGCAGGGACCCGGGACAGGGGATGAACACTGAAGCTTTCTTT. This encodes CASRDPGQGMNTEAFF.

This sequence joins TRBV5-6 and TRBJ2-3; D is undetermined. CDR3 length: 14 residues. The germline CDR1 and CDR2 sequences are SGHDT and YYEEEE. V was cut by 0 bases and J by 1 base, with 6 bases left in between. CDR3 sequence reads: CASSLGVGTDTQYF. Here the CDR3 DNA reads TGTGCCAGCAGCTTGGGCGTCGGCACAGATACGCAGTATTTT.

The CDR3 DNA reads as TGTGCCAGCTCACCGCGCGGACTAGCGGGGGGCACAGATACGCAGTATTTT. This encodes CASSPRGLAGGTDTQYF. The chain links TRBV18 to TRBJ2-3; TRBD2 matches at 13 bases. The germline V gene encodes CDR1 KGHSH and CDR2 LQKENI. The V and J ends lost 3 bases and 1 base, in that order; junction bases with no gene match: 4. This CDR3 spans 17 amino acids.

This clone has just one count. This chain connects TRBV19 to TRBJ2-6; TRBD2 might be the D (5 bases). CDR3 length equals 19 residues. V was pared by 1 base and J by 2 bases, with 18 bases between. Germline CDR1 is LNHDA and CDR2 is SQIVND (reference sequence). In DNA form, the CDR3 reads TGTGCCAGTAGTATAGCGGGGATAGAAGGGTGGACTGGGGCCAACGTCCTGACTTTC. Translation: CASSIAGIEGWTGANVLTF.

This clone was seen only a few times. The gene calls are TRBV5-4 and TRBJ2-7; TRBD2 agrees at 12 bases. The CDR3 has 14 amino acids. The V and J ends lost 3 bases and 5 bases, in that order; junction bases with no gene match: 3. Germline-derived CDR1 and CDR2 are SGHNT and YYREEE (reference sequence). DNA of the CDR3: TGTGCCAGCAGCTCCCTAGCGGGGGGGAACGAGCAGTACTTC. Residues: CASSSLAGGNEQYF.

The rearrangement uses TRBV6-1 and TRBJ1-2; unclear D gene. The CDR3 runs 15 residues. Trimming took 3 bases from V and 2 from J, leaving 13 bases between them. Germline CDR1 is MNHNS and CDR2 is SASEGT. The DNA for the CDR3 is TGTGCCAGCAGTGATCCCTCTGGAGGGAACTATGGCTACACCTTC. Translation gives CASSDPSGGNYGYTF.

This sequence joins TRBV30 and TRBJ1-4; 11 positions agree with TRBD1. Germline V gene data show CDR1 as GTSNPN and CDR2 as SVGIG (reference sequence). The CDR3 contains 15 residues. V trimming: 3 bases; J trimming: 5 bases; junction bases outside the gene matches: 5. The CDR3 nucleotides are TGTGCCTGGAGGTTGGGACAGGGGGGGAATGAAAAACTGTTTTTT. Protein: CAWRLGQGGNEKLFF.